This passage covers 2 T cell receptor beta chains from one sample sequenced in a study of beta chain features in type 1 diabetes. The authors reverse transcribed all of the isolated RNA, so sequencing captured expressed TCRB transcripts. Using immunoSEQ multiplex PCR, the repertoire was profiled, and TCRdb retains in-frame clones only, with some absent. The data hold around 500,000 clones, with around 28% observed a single time. Sequencing was carried out using naive CD4+ T cells from blood. These receptors were taken from a man between 18 and 29 years old in good health.

This clone has more than one count but fewer than ten. The chain is built from TRBV11-1 and TRBJ2-7, with a weak D call TRBD2 (6 bases). V was pared by 6 bases and J by 1 base, with 16 bases between. This CDR3 contains 15 residues. Germline values: CDR1 SGHAT, CDR2 FQDESV (reference sequence). The chain's CDR3 is CASSITGRLSYEQYF. CDR3 in DNA: TGTGCCAGCAGTATAACTGGGAGGCTTTCCTACGAGCAGTACTTC.

Details on this clone: The sample has other DNA sequences that encode this CDR3 too. The chain has TRBV20-1 and TRBJ2-3; D call uncertain. From germline, CDR1 is DFQATT and CDR2 SNEGSKA (reference sequence). The CDR3 has 11 residues. V lost 6 bases to trimming and J lost 0 bases, with 4 bases between them. For the CDR3, the DNA is TGCAGTGCAAGTAGCACAGATACGCAGTATTTT. The encoded protein is CSASSTDTQYF.